The entry below gives a single T cell receptor (beta chain) sequence along with its context. The antigen is not known. The data were taken from a study of immune cell composition in non-small cell lung cancer. General study points: Tumour-associated clones >0.5% occurred in roughly a third of adenocarcinomas, roughly four fifths of squamous.

Sequencing used immunoSEQ multiplex PCR; TCRdb keeps in-frame clones, though not all of them. The table has over 12,000 clones, approximately 69% seen once. V was clipped by 4 bases and J by 1 base; unmatched bases: 6. CDR1 LGHNA and CDR2 YNFKEQ come from the germline V gene. The CDR3 has 15 amino acids. The genes are TRBV4-2 and TRBJ2-7, with 8 bases matching TRBD2. Sequenced: lung tumor tissue. The sequence was collected from a human donor with non-small cell lung cancer. The CDR3 loop reads CASSLAGQASYEQYF. The CDR3 DNA follows: TGTGCCAGCAGCCTAGCGGGGCAGGCTTCCTACGAGCAGTACTTC.